The 26 T cell receptor beta chains presented below share a single source sample, sequenced in a study of shared clonotypes between healthy human individuals. Naivety among CD8 cells was defined by CD45RO negativity and positive CCR7 selection, thereby excluding terminally differentiated effector memory CD45RA+ cells. Clones were sequenced by immunoSEQ multiplex PCR, and TCRdb holds only the in-frame ones, with some missing. The sample contains around 600,000 clones, roughly 95% of which appear only once. The sequenced material came from naive CD8+ T cells sorted from blood. The receptors come from a woman in her thirties in good health.

The J gene is TRBJ2-7, the V gene TRBV7-9; no clear D. Germline CDR1 and CDR2: SEHNR and FQNEAQ (reference sequence). The CDR3 has 12 residues. Trimming took 2 bases from V and 5 from J, leaving 7 bases between them. Here the CDR3 reads CASSLLPDEQYF. The CDR3 DNA sequence: TGTGCCAGCAGCTTACTCCCGGACGAGCAGTACTTC.

V is TRBV10-3 and J is TRBJ2-3; no reliable D call. CDR3 length equals 14 residues. Between the trimmed V and J ends, which lost 0 bases and 0 bases, there was a span of 4 bases. Per the germline V gene, CDR1 is ENHRY and CDR2 is SYGVKD. CDR3 DNA sequence: TGTGCCATCAGTGAGTCGGACAGCACAGATACGCAGTATTTT. Protein: CAISESDSTDTQYF.

The CDR3 DNA is TGCACCAGCAGCCAAGTCGGACAGGTAGGAAACTATGGCTACACCTTC. Protein product: CTSSQVGQVGNYGYTF. V is TRBV1 and J is TRBJ1-2; TRBD1, the table's D call, was not compared with the DNA. TRBV1 is marked as a pseudogene. The CDR3 runs to 16 residues.

The V call is TRBV28, the J call TRBJ2-2, with 7 bases that match TRBD2. CDR3 length: 14 amino acids. Trimming at V came to 4 bases and at J to 6 bases, leaving 5 bases not matched to a gene. Germline loops: CDR1 MDHEN, CDR2 SYDVKM. CDR3 bases: TGTGCCAGCAGTTACAGCGGGATCCCCGGGGAGCTGTTTTTT. This sequence encodes CASSYSGIPGELFF.

The V gene is TRBV10-2, the J gene TRBJ1-1; D gene unclear. Germline assignment: CDR1 WSHSY and CDR2 SAAADI. Trimming shortened V by 6 bases and J by 3 bases, and 2 bases separated the two germline ends. The CDR3 consists of 10 residues. CDR3 sequence (DNA): TGCGCCAGCAGAGACACTGAAGCTTTCTTT. It is translated as CASRDTEAFF.

The chain joins TRBV29-1 to TRBJ2-3; 15 bases match TRBD2. The CDR3 runs to 18 residues. Germline CDR1 SQVTM, CDR2 ANQGSEA. With V trimmed by 0 bases and J by 8 bases, 12 bases remained unmatched. As DNA, the CDR3 is TGCAGCGTTGAAGATCTAGGAGGACTAGCGGGAGGGCCGGTTACGCAGTATTTT. Amino acid sequence: CSVEDLGGLAGGPVTQYF.

The chain couples TRBV7-8 to TRBJ2-7; 7 bases are shared with TRBD2. CDR1 SGHVS and CDR2 FQNEAQ come from the germline V gene. The CDR3 covers 14 residues. J was trimmed by 4 bases and V by 8 bases; bases with no gene match: 11. CDR3 sequence (DNA): TGTGCCAGCTGCCCCTCCGGACTAGTGTACGAGCAGTACTTC. Translated, it gives CASCPSGLVYEQYF.

For this clone: Within the sample, other DNA sequences also encode this same CDR3. The genes are TRBV30 and TRBJ1-1; D unclear. The CDR3 loop spans 11 amino acids. V was clipped by 2 bases and J by 1 base, with 2 bases between them. The germline V gene encodes CDR1 GTSNPN and CDR2 SVGIG (reference sequence). CDR3 nucleotides: TGTGCCTGGAGTCGGAACACTGAAGCTTTCTTT. This encodes CAWSRNTEAFF.

The CDR3, as DNA: TGTGCCATCAGTGAAGGCCACCCCGGGAATCAGCCCCAGCATTTT. It codes for CAISEGHPGNQPQHF. The V and J genes are TRBV10-3 and TRBJ1-5; D is unclear. Between the trimmed V and J ends, which lost 3 bases and 4 bases, there was a span of 13 bases. Germline values: CDR1 ENHRY, CDR2 SYGVKD. The CDR3 consists of 15 residues.

This chain joins TRBV5-6 and TRBJ2-1, with 11 bases aligning to TRBD2. The CDR3 is made up of 15 amino acids. V trimming: 2 bases; J trimming: 7 bases; junction bases outside the gene matches: 5. The germline CDR1 and CDR2 sequences are SGHDT and YYEEEE. This CDR3 is CASSLYSGRGNEQFF. The CDR3 DNA reads as TGTGCCAGCAGCTTATATAGCGGGAGGGGAAATGAGCAGTTCTTC.

The chain recombines TRBV4-1 with TRBJ2-3; 10 bases match TRBD2. Unmatched junction bases numbered 13, after V lost 4 bases and J lost 3 bases. The CDR3 sequence is 18 residues long. Germline CDR1 MGHRA, CDR2 YSYEKL. CDR3: CASSPPRGSGRGTDTQYF. The DNA of the CDR3 is TGCGCCAGCAGCCCCCCACGCGGCAGCGGGAGGGGGACAGATACGCAGTATTTT.

This sequence joins TRBV28 and TRBJ2-7, with 7 bases aligning to TRBD2. V dropped 8 bases and J dropped 2; count of bases not matched to a gene: 12. Germline assignment: CDR1 MDHEN and CDR2 SYDVKM. This CDR3 spans 15 amino acids. The chain's CDR3 is CASSGWREWAYEQYF. CDR3 coding DNA: TGTGCCAGCTCGGGCTGGCGGGAGTGGGCCTACGAGCAGTACTTC.

This rearrangement joins TRBV28 to TRBJ2-3; no clear D. Germline V lookup: CDR1 MDHEN, CDR2 SYDVKM. V gave up 5 bases and J gave up 1 base, with 16 bases separating them. CDR3 length: 16 residues. The CDR3 is CASSKGTLSGTDTQYF. The CDR3 region has the DNA TGTGCCAGCAGTAAGGGAACTCTAAGCGGCACAGATACGCAGTATTTT.

The chain joins TRBV28 to TRBJ1-1; D ambiguous. The length of the CDR3 is 14 residues. Trimming left V 5 bases short and J 3 bases short, with 13 bases between. The germline CDR1 and CDR2 sequences are MDHEN and SYDVKM. The CDR3 sequence: CASSPDPEDTEAFF. CDR3 sequence (DNA): TGTGCCAGCAGTCCGGACCCCGAAGACACTGAAGCTTTCTTT.

This chain links TRBV14 with TRBJ2-5, with 11 bases that match TRBD2. The closer fit of TRBJ2-7 to the DNA end suggests the J call may be wrong. This CDR3 is built from 18 residues. Germline-derived CDR1 and CDR2 are SGHDN and FVKESK. CDR3 loop: CASSQSDLAGGPPYEQYF. CDR3 nucleotide sequence: TGTGCCAGCAGCCAGTCGGACCTAGCGGGAGGTCCACCCTACGAGCAGTACTTC.

The V and J genes are TRBV5-1 and TRBJ2-7, with 12 nucleotides matching TRBD1. V dropped 4 bases and J dropped 5; count of bases not matched to a gene: 7. Germline CDR1 SGHRS, CDR2 YFSETQ. The CDR3 runs 15 residues. CDR3 nucleotides: TGCGCCAGCAGCCGGGGACAGGGGGCGATAGACGAGCAGTACTTC. This gives the protein CASSRGQGAIDEQYF.

The V and J genes are TRBV10-3 and TRBJ2-2; no definite D call. The V gene's germline CDR1 is ENHRY and CDR2 SYGVKD. There are 15 residues in the CDR3. V lost 6 bases to trimming and J lost 2 bases, with 13 bases between them. Here the CDR3 reads CAIRADLSNTGELFF. The CDR3 DNA follows: TGTGCCATCAGAGCCGACCTTAGTAACACCGGGGAGCTGTTTTTT.

The V call is TRBV6-6, the J call TRBJ1-6; TRBD1 matches 7 bases. V gave up 7 bases and J gave up 7 bases; unmatched junction bases: 7. Germline V gene sequence: CDR1 MNHNY, CDR2 SVGAGI (reference sequence). This CDR3 region has 14 residues. The CDR3 DNA reads TGTGCCAGCATTGGCGACAGGGCCAATTCACCCCTCCACTTT. Its translation is CASIGDRANSPLHF.

The chain is built from TRBV30 and TRBJ1-1; no reliable D call. Germline assignment: CDR1 GTSNPN and CDR2 SVGIG (reference sequence). This CDR3 is built from 15 residues. Trimming pared 2 bases from V and 5 bases from J, leaving 18 bases between. CDR3 residues: CAWSLGLGRRTEAFF. CDR3 nucleotides: TGTGCCTGGAGTCTGGGTCTGGGGAGGAGAACTGAAGCTTTCTTT.

The rearrangement uses TRBV28 and TRBJ1-1, with D unclear. With 4 bases removed from V and 8 bases from J, the gap between germline ends came to 14 bases. The germline CDR1 and CDR2 sequences are MDHEN and SYDVKM. This CDR3 is 13 amino acids long. DNA of the CDR3: TGTGCCAGCAGTTGGGTCCAAGACGGAGAAGCTTTCTTT. This gives the protein CASSWVQDGEAFF.

This chain connects TRBV29-1 to TRBJ2-1, with 10 bases lining up with TRBD2. Trimming removed 5 bases from V and 2 bases from J; junction bases left unmatched: 6. This CDR3 has 15 amino acids. Germline V gene data show CDR1 as SQVTM and CDR2 as ANQGSEA. The CDR3 is CSVPIGLAAYNEQFF. CDR3 in DNA: TGCAGCGTTCCTATCGGACTAGCGGCCTACAATGAGCAGTTCTTC.

The J gene is TRBJ1-1, the V gene TRBV9; D not certain. In germline, CDR1 is SGDLS, CDR2 YYNGEE. Trimming stripped 4 bases from V and 0 bases from J, with 19 bases between. The CDR3 loop spans 17 amino acids. The CDR3 nucleotides read TGTGCCAGCAGCCCGAGAAAGGATGGACGGATGAACACTGAAGCTTTCTTT. As protein: CASSPRKDGRMNTEAFF.

V is TRBV9 and J is TRBJ1-5; D is unclear. This CDR3 region has 13 residues. V lost 6 bases and J 4 bases, leaving 11 bases between the germline ends. Germline V CDR1 and CDR2: SGDLS, YYNGEE. The CDR3 loop reads CASIKGGNQPQHF. CDR3 in DNA: TGTGCCAGCATCAAAGGCGGAAATCAGCCCCAGCATTTT.

CDR3 DNA: TGTGCCAGCAGTGACGTAGCGGGAGGCACAGATACGCAGTATTTT. Protein product: CASSDVAGGTDTQYF. The V gene is TRBV6-4, the J gene TRBJ2-3; 9 bases fit TRBD2. The CDR3 runs to 15 residues. From germline, CDR1 is MRHNA and CDR2 SNTAGT. V shed 2 bases, J shed 1 base, and the junction held 1 base outside the gene matches.

The chain employs TRBV7-9 and TRBJ1-2; TRBD1 aligns across 7 bases. J was trimmed by 2 bases and V by 5 bases; bases with no gene match: 8. Germline CDR1 and CDR2: SEHNR and FQNEAQ (reference sequence). The CDR3 is 15 amino acids. The CDR3: CASSQTTGHNYGYTF. CDR3 sequence (DNA): TGTGCCAGCAGCCAAACGACAGGGCACAACTATGGCTACACCTTC. The full variable domain, its missing parts supplied by reference TRBV7-9 and TRBJ1-2, is DTGVSQNPRHKITKRGQNVTFRCDPISEHNRLYWYRQTLGQGPEFLTYFQNEAQLEKSRLLSDRFSAERPKGSFSTLEIQRTEQGDSAMYLCASSQTTGHNYGYTFGSGTRLTVV.

This sequence joins TRBV4-1 and TRBJ2-5; D gene unclear. The J call may be faulty, since TRBJ2-7 better matches the DNA end. This CDR3 region has 14 residues. Germline V gene data show CDR1 as MGHRA and CDR2 as YSYEKL. The DNA for the CDR3 is TGCGCCAGCAGCCAAGAGGAGAGTTCCTACGAGCAGTACTTC. Translation: CASSQEESSYEQYF.